This entry describes one T cell receptor beta chain. Sequencing was performed with immunoSEQ multiplex PCR; in TCRdb, only in-frame clones are kept and a portion is missing. The sample includes 150,000 or so clones, about 85% of them seen just once. This entry belongs to a study of blood T cell repertoires in COVID-19. Study overall: Researchers got acute and convalescent COVID-19 samples from the United States, Italy and Spain.

The CDR3 runs to 13 residues. Germline V gene data show CDR1 as SGHTA and CDR2 as FQGNSA. V dropped 7 bases and J dropped 10; count of bases not matched to a gene: 9. This chain connects TRBV7-2 to TRBJ2-7; 11 nucleotides line up with TRBD2. The TCR originated in a man aged 55 to 70 with COVID-19, enrolled during active disease. Specimen: peripheral blood. CDR3 in DNA: TGTGCCAGCATGGCTAGCGGGGGGTCGCGACAGTACTTC. Amino acid sequence: CASMASGGSRQYF.